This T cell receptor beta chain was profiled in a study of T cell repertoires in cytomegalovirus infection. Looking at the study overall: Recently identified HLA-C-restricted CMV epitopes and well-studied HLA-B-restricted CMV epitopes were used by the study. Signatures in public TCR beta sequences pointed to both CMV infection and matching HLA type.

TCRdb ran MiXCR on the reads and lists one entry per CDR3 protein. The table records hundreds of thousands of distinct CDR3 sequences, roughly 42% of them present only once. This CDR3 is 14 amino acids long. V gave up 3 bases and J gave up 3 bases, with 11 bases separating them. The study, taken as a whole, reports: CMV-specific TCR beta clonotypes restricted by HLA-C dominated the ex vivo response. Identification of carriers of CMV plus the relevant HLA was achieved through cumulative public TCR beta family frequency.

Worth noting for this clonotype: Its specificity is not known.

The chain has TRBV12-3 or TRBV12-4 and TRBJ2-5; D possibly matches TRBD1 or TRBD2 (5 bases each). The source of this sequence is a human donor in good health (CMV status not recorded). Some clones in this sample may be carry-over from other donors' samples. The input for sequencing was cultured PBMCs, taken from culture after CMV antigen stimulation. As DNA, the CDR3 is TGTGCCAGCAGTTTGTGGCAGGGAGAAGAGACCCAGTACTTC. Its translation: CASSLWQGEETQYF.